These 15 T cell receptor beta chains came from one sample sequenced in a study of cytomegalovirus exposure and HLA in healthy donors. The PCR employed 60 Vbeta primers together with 13 Jbeta primers. Sequenced by immunoSEQ multiplex PCR; TCRdb stores in-frame clones only, minus some. The data contain over 150,000 clones, 68% of them singletons. Sequenced: PBMCs. These receptors were taken from a man aged 45-65 years in good health and CMV-seronegative.

The rearrangement uses TRBV11-1 and TRBJ2-7; D gene ambiguous. V lost 1 base to trimming and J lost 6 bases, with 7 bases between them. Per the germline V gene, CDR1 is SGHAT and CDR2 is FQDESV (reference sequence). The CDR3 has 12 residues. The CDR3, as DNA: TGTGCCAGCAGCTTAGACGTGGCCGAGCAGTACTTC. Encoded protein: CASSLDVAEQYF.

The rearrangement joins TRBV9 to TRBJ2-5; 7 bases align to TRBD1. Germline V gene sequence: CDR1 SGDLS, CDR2 YYNGEE. Trimming removed 3 bases from V and 2 bases from J; junction bases left unmatched: 4. This CDR3 contains 14 residues. The DNA for the CDR3 is TGTGCCAGCAGCGCCCGGGACAGACAAGAGACCCAGTACTTC. Residues: CASSARDRQETQYF.

The DNA for the CDR3 is TGTGCCAGCAGCTCGGGACAGAACACTGAAGCTTTCTTT. Its translation: CASSSGQNTEAFF. V and J are TRBV7-3 and TRBJ1-1; D perhaps matches TRBD1 (6 bases). From germline, CDR1 is SGHTA and CDR2 FQGTGA. The CDR3 spans 13 residues. The V and J ends lost 4 bases and 1 base respectively, with 7 bases between them.

This clone was recorded only once. The chain combines TRBV28 with TRBJ1-4, with D perhaps TRBD1 (6 bases). Germline loops: CDR1 MDHEN, CDR2 SYDVKM. The CDR3 extends over 14 amino acids. Trimming shortened V by 4 bases and J by 7 bases, and 13 bases separated the two germline ends. CDR3 sequence: CASSSRTEGEKLFF. Here the CDR3 DNA reads TGTGCCAGCAGTTCGAGGACAGAAGGTGAAAAACTGTTTTTT.

This rearrangement joins TRBV10-1 to TRBJ2-3, with 12 bases that match TRBD1. Germline CDR1 and CDR2: WNHNN and SYGVQD (reference sequence). The CDR3 runs to 18 residues. Trimming took 7 bases from V and 5 from J; bases not matched to a gene: 16. CDR3: CASTLVGTGGDFIDTQYF. The CDR3 nucleotides are TGCGCCAGCACGCTAGTAGGGACAGGGGGCGATTTTATAGATACGCAGTATTTT.

This chain links TRBV18 with TRBJ1-2, with D hard to call. The CDR3 consists of 15 residues. The V gene lost 0 bases and the J gene lost 0 bases, with 8 bases spanning the gap. Germline V gene sequence: CDR1 KGHSH, CDR2 LQKENI. CDR3 sequence (DNA): TGTGCCAGCTCACCACCGCACAGAGCTAACTATGGCTACACCTTC. Translated, it gives CASSPPHRANYGYTF.

The J gene is TRBJ2-7, the V gene TRBV14, with 8 bases identical to TRBD1. The CDR3 sequence is 15 residues long. Per the germline V gene, CDR1 is SGHDN and CDR2 is FVKESK. The ends lost 3 bases at V and 6 bases at J; junction bases unmatched: 10. This CDR3 is CASSQDRVGSAEQYF. As DNA, the CDR3 is TGTGCCAGCAGCCAGGACAGGGTGGGGTCCGCCGAGCAGTACTTC.

This clone was observed a few times. The chain combines TRBV6-5 with TRBJ1-3; the D gene is possibly TRBD1 (6 bases). V lost 4 bases and J 0 bases, leaving 10 bases between the germline ends. The germline V gene encodes CDR1 MNHEY and CDR2 SVGAGI. This CDR3 contains 15 residues. The CDR3 is CASSLTGNSGNTIYF. CDR3 sequence (DNA): TGTGCCAGCAGTTTAACAGGGAACTCTGGAAACACCATATATTTT.

This rearrangement joins TRBV20-1 to TRBJ2-5; D gene ambiguous. Per germline, CDR1 DFQATT and CDR2 SNEGSKA (reference sequence). V lost 8 bases, J lost 6 bases, and 7 bases lay in between. CDR3 length equals 9 residues. The CDR3 coding sequence is TGCAGTCAGGTGAAGACCCAGTACTTC. It specifies CSQVKTQYF.

CDR3 DNA: TGTGCCAGCAGTGAAGGGGGGACGGACACTGAAGCTTTCTTT. Residues: CASSEGGTDTEAFF. The chain employs TRBV25-1 and TRBJ1-1, with a tentative D call TRBD1 (5 bases). V lost 2 bases and J 3 bases, leaving 10 bases between the germline ends. Germline CDR1 and CDR2: MGHDK and SYGVNS. The CDR3 totals 14 residues. Full variable domain (remainder filled in from reference TRBV25-1 and TRBJ1-1): EADIYQTPRYLVIGTGKKITLECSQTMGHDKMYWYQQDPGMELHLIHYSYGVNSTEKGDLSSESTVSRIRTEHFPLTLESARPSHTSQYLCASSEGGTDTEAFFGQGTRLTVV.

V and J are TRBV7-8 and TRBJ1-2; D unclear. CDR1 SGHVS and CDR2 FQNEAQ come from the germline V gene. The CDR3 is 15 amino acids. V lost 5 bases and J lost 3, with 16 bases in between. The CDR3 is CASSPQPALDYGYTF. The CDR3 coding sequence is TGTGCCAGCAGCCCCCAACCTGCGCTAGACTATGGCTACACCTTC.

V and J are TRBV5-4 and TRBJ1-6, with TRBD1 matching over 7 bases. The CDR3 is 16 amino acids. V dropped 3 bases and J dropped 2; count of bases not matched to a gene: 5. Germline V gives CDR1 SGHNT, CDR2 YYREEE (reference sequence). In DNA, the CDR3 is TGTGCCAGCAGCTCGAGGGGGCCAACCTATAATTCACCCCTCCACTTT. It yields the protein CASSSRGPTYNSPLHF.

The V call is TRBV18, the J call TRBJ1-1; TRBD1 matches 7 bases. Germline CDR1 reads KGHSH; CDR2 reads LQKENI. This CDR3 contains 13 residues. After removal of 4 bases from V and 4 bases from J, the junction contained 3 bases not matched to a gene. The CDR3 DNA is TGTGCCAGCTCACAGGACAGGCCCACTGAAGCTTTCTTT. It translates to CASSQDRPTEAFF.

The chain carries TRBV2 and TRBJ2-5; D is unclear. Germline V gene sequence: CDR1 SNHLY, CDR2 FYNNEI. The V end lost 4 bases, the J end lost 5 bases, and 5 bases lay between the germline ends. The CDR3 length is 11 residues. In DNA form, the CDR3 reads TGTGCCAGCAGTGTCGGGGAGACCCAGTACTTC. Protein product: CASSVGETQYF.

This clone was seen only a few times. The genes are TRBV6-1 and TRBJ1-1; TRBD1 agrees at 8 bases. Germline V gene data show CDR1 as MNHNS and CDR2 as SASEGT. The CDR3 is made up of 12 amino acids. V was pared by 10 bases and J by 6 bases, with 7 bases of the junction left unmatched. The CDR3: CATDQGASEAFF. DNA of the CDR3: TGTGCCACCGATCAGGGGGCCTCTGAAGCTTTCTTT.